This TCR beta chain derives from a study of OX40 agonist ivuxolimab in advanced cancers. Sequencing used immunoSEQ multiplex PCR; TCRdb keeps in-frame clones, though not all of them. Among approximately 72,000 clones listed, 84% were seen once. CDR3 length: 14 residues. V dropped 4 bases and J dropped 5 bases, with 14 bases sitting between them. Germline-derived CDR1 and CDR2 are MNHEY and SVGAGI. The rearrangement uses TRBV6-5 and TRBJ2-5, with D possibly being TRBD1 (5 bases). Here the sequenced sample was CD4+ or CD8+ T cells sorted from blood, taken in a trial of the OX40 agonist ivuxolimab. The TCR was taken from an adult with an advanced solid tumor such as melanoma, head and neck, liver or kidney cancer. Here the CDR3 reads CASSSRQPRETQYF. The CDR3 DNA follows: TGTGCCAGCAGTTCCCGACAGCCAAGGGAGACCCAGTACTTC.